The clone carrying this T cell receptor (beta chain) was counted between two and nine times. Its antigen is undetermined. This sample is part of a study of vaccination effects on CD4 cells after COVID-19. As for the study in general: Post-vaccine sampling occurred a median 72 days after the second dose. Study results and limitations: Whether induced by infection or by vaccine, clones showed marked clonal contraction late after vaccination.

Profiling relied on immunoSEQ multiplex PCR, and the TCRdb table lists in-frame clones only, not all of them. The top ten hold just under 2% of the sample, which has some 35,000 clones, approximately 82% seen once. Viral peptide pools were used in the ViraFEST assay to expand antigen-specific CD4+ T cells, and sequencing came afterward. Researchers isolated CD4+ T cells once approximately eleven days of culture had elapsed. Two-dose vaccination with either BNT162b2 or mRNA-1273 was given to the participants. Researchers reported culturing a few million PBMC in each well, adding around 10 IU/ml IL-2 and roughly 11 ug/ml peptides. Days 3 and 7 saw half the medium replaced with IL-2 medium. The CDR3 loop spans 16 amino acids. Germline-derived CDR1 and CDR2 are SNHLY and FYNNEI. The ends lost 7 bases at V and 5 bases at J; junction bases unmatched: 9.

V gene TRBV2 combines with J gene TRBJ1-5; 12 positions agree with TRBD1. This TCR was sampled from a human donor who received a COVID-19 vaccine. Some clones in this sample may be carry-over from other donors' samples. This specimen consisted of CD4+ T cells from PBMCs cultured with HCoV-NL63 spike peptides, obtained after COVID-19 vaccination. CDR3 DNA sequence: TGTGCCAGCACCGGGACAGGGGGCGCGGGCTATCAGCCCCAGCATTTT. It specifies CASTGTGGAGYQPQHF.